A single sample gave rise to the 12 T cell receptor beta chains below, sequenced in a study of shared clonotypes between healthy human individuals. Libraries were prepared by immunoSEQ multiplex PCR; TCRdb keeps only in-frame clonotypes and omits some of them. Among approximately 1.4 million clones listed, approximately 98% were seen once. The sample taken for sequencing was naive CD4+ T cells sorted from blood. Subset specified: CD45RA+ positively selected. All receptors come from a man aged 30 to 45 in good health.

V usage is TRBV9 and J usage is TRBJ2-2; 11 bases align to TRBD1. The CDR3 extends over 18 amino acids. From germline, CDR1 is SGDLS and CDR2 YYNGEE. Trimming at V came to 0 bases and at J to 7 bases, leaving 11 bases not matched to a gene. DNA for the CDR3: TGTGCCAGCAGCGTAGCCCTCGGCGGGACAGGGGGGCACGGGGAGCTGTTTTTT. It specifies CASSVALGGTGGHGELFF.

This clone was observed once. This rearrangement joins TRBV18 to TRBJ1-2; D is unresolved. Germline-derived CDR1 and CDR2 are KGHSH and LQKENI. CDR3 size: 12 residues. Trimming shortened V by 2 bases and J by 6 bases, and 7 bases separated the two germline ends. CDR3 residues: CASSPKANGYTF. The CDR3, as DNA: TGTGCCAGCTCACCAAAAGCCAATGGCTACACCTTC.

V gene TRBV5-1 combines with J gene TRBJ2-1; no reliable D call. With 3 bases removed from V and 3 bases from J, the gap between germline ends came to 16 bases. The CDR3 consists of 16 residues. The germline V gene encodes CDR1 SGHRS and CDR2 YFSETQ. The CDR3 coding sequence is TGCGCCAGCAGCTCCCGGATTACAATCAACTACAATGAGCAGTTCTTC. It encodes CASSSRITINYNEQFF.

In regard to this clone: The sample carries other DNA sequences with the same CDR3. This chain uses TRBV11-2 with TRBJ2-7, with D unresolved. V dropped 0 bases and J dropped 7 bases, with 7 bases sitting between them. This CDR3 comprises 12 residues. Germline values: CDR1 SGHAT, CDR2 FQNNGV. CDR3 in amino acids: CASSLDLGEQYF. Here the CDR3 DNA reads TGTGCCAGCAGCTTAGATCTAGGTGAGCAGTACTTC.

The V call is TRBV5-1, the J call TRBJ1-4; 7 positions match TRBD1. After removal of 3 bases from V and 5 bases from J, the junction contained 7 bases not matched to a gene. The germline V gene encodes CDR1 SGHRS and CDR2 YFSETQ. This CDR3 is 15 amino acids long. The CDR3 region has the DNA TGCGCCAGCAGCTCGACGACAGGGATGAATGAAAAACTGTTTTTT. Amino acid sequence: CASSSTTGMNEKLFF.

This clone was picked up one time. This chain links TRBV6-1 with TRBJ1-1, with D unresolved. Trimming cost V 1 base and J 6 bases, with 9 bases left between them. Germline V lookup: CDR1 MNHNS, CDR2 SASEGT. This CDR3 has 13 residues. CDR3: CASSEVRVAEAFF. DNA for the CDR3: TGTGCCAGCAGTGAAGTCCGGGTCGCTGAAGCTTTCTTT.

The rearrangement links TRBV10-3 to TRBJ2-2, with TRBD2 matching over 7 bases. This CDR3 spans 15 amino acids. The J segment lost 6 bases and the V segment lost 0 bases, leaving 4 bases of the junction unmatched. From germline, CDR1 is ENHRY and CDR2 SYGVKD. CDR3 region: CAISESGGMAGELFF. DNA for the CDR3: TGTGCCATCAGTGAGTCGGGAGGGATGGCCGGGGAGCTGTTTTTT.

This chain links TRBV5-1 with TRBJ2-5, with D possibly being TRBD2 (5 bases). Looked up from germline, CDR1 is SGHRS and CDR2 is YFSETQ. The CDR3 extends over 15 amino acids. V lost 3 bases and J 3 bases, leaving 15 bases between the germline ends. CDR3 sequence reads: CASSWMTGGEETQYF. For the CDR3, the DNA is TGCGCCAGCAGCTGGATGACCGGAGGTGAAGAGACCCAGTACTTC.

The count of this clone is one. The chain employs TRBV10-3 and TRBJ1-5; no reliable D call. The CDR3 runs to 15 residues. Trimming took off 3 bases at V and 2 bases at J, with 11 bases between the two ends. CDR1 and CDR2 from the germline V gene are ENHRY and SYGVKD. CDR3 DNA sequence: TGTGCCATCAGTGACTTCGACCTGGGCAATCAGCCCCAGCATTTT. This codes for CAISDFDLGNQPQHF.

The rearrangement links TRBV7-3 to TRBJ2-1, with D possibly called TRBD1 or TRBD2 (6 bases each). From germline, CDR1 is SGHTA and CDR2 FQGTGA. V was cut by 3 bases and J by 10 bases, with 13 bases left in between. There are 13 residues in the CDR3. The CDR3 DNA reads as TGTGCCAGCAGCTTGCCCGCCGGGGGCGAGCAGTTCTTC. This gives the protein CASSLPAGGEQFF.

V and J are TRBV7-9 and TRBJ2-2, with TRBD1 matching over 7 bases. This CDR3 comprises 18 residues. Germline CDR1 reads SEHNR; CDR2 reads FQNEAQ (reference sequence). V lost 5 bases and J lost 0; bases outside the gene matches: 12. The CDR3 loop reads CASSRSTNRGSNTGELFF. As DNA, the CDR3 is TGTGCCAGCAGCCGATCGACCAACAGGGGCTCGAACACCGGGGAGCTGTTTTTT.

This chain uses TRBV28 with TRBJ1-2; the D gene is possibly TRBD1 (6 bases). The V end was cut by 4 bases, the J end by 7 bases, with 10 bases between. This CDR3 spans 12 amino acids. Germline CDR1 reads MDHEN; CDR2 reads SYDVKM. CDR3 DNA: TGTGCCAGCAGTTCACAGGGTGGTGGCTACACCTTC. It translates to CASSSQGGGYTF.